This entry describes one T cell receptor beta chain. Antigen: not known. The data are from a study of T-cell memory formation after mild COVID-19. Study findings and constraints: CD4/CD8 balance held among clones contracting day 15 to 85, and later expanders leaned CD4+. Clones which contracted sat mainly in CM and EM if CD4+, and in EMRA if CD8+. Nothing showed for sure that second-wave clones peaking on day 37 were SARS-CoV-2 specific.

cDNA libraries for TCR alpha and TCR beta, carrying sample barcodes and UMIs, came from 5'RACE with constant-segment primers. TCRdb re-called the 5' RACE reads with MiXCR, one entry per CDR3 protein. The profile shows around 340,000 distinct CDR3 sequences, approximately 13% of them singletons. The material sequenced was PBMCs or a T cell subset sorted from them (not recorded which). The source is a man aged 18 to 29 who had mild COVID-19 (a few samples of this study predate the infection). Cell type and time point are not known.

The CDR3 reads CATSSGRYNEQFF. The CDR3, as DNA: TGTGCCACCAGCTCCGGACGGTACAATGAGCAGTTCTTC. The chain couples TRBV15 to TRBJ2-1; no clear D gene. The germline V gene encodes CDR1 LNHNV and CDR2 YYDKDF (reference sequence). The V end lost 5 bases, the J end lost 4 bases, and 9 bases lay between the germline ends. The CDR3 spans 13 residues.